The rows below give T cell receptor beta chains drawn from one sample of a study of beta chain features in type 1 diabetes. Using immunoSEQ multiplex PCR, the repertoire was profiled, and TCRdb retains in-frame clones only, with some absent. In the table there are about 300,000 clones, roughly 14% of which are singletons. Sequenced input: naive CD4+ T cells from blood. Every receptor here comes from a woman younger than 30 with type 1 diabetes. The CDR3 runs from the conserved cysteine through the conserved F or W. A D gene is named only where the DNA matches it firmly. Clone size, where shown, is once, few, many, or a class for clones that have expanded.

cdr3_nt: TGTGCCAGCAGGGCCCCGGGGAGTGAGCAGTTCTTC
cdr3_aa: CASRAPGSEQFF
d_call: NA
cdr3_length: 12
clone_size: few
v_call: TRBV7-2
j_call: TRBJ2-1

cdr3_nt: TGTGCCAGCAGGACAGGATATCCCGGGGAGCTGTTTTTT
cdr3_aa: CASRTGYPGELFF
d_call: NA
cdr3_length: 13
clone_size: few
v_call: TRBV21-1
j_call: TRBJ2-2

cdr3_nt: TGTGCCATCGCACCGGGACTAGCGGGTTACAATGAGCAGTTCTTC
cdr3_aa: CAIAPGLAGYNEQFF
d_call: TRBD2
cdr3_length: 15
clone_size: few
v_call: TRBV10-3
j_call: TRBJ2-1

cdr3_nt: TGTGCCAGCGGAATGCAGGGTCCCACTGAAGCTTTCTTT
cdr3_aa: CASGMQGPTEAFF
d_call: NA
cdr3_length: 13
clone_size: NA
v_call: TRBV2
j_call: TRBJ1-1

cdr3_nt: TGTGCCAGCAGCCCCCACGGACTAGCGTCAGACAATGAGCAGTTCTTC
cdr3_aa: CASSPHGLASDNEQFF
d_call: TRBD2
cdr3_length: 16
clone_size: NA
v_call: TRBV7-2
j_call: TRBJ2-1

cdr3_nt: TGTGCCAGCAGAGCCCCCGGGACAGGAACCTACGAGCAGTACTTC
cdr3_aa: CASRAPGTGTYEQYF
d_call: TRBD1
cdr3_length: 15
clone_size: few
v_call: TRBV28
j_call: TRBJ2-7

cdr3_nt: TGCGCCAGCAGTGACCCTAGCTCCTACAATGAGCAGTTCTTC
cdr3_aa: CASSDPSSYNEQFF
d_call: NA
cdr3_length: 14
clone_size: few
v_call: TRBV10-2
j_call: TRBJ2-1

cdr3_nt: TGTGCCTGGAGTGTACCCGACAGACGACATCAGCCCCAGCATTTT
cdr3_aa: CAWSVPDRRHQPQHF
d_call: NA
cdr3_length: 15
clone_size: few
v_call: TRBV30
j_call: TRBJ1-5

cdr3_nt: TGTGCCAGCAGCCTAATAACAGGGGGCACTGAAGCTTTCTTT
cdr3_aa: CASSLITGGTEAFF
d_call: TRBD1
cdr3_length: 14
clone_size: few
v_call: TRBV28
j_call: TRBJ1-1

cdr3_nt: TGTGCCAGTAAGCGACAGAGCAATCAGCCCCAGCATTTT
cdr3_aa: CASKRQSNQPQHF
d_call: NA
cdr3_length: 13
clone_size: NA
v_call: TRBV19
j_call: TRBJ1-5

cdr3_nt: TGTGCCAGCTCACCCCAGGACACAGATACGCAGTATTTT
cdr3_aa: CASSPQDTDTQYF
d_call: NA
cdr3_length: 13
clone_size: few
v_call: TRBV18
j_call: TRBJ2-3

cdr3_nt: TGCGCCAGCAGCCCTGTAGCGGGGGGAGATACGCAGTATTTT
cdr3_aa: CASSPVAGGDTQYF
d_call: TRBD2
cdr3_length: 14
clone_size: few
v_call: TRBV5-1
j_call: TRBJ2-3

cdr3_nt: TGTGCCGGGGCAGCGGGAGACACCGGGGAGCTGTTTTTT
cdr3_aa: CAGAAGDTGELFF
d_call: TRBD2
cdr3_length: 13
clone_size: few
v_call: TRBV28
j_call: TRBJ2-2

cdr3_nt: TGCAGCCTCTTCAAGGGGGGGGCCAATGAAGCTTTCTTT
cdr3_aa: CSLFKGGANEAFF
d_call: NA
cdr3_length: 13
clone_size: few
v_call: TRBV29-1
j_call: TRBJ1-1

cdr3_nt: TGTGCCAGCAGTTCCCCGGGGGGGGGTAATGAAAAACTGTTTTTT
cdr3_aa: CASSSPGGGNEKLFF
d_call: NA
cdr3_length: 15
clone_size: few
v_call: TRBV28
j_call: TRBJ1-4

cdr3_nt: TGCAGCGTTGGATCCCTAGCGGCGTCCTACGAGCAGTACTTC
cdr3_aa: CSVGSLAASYEQYF
d_call: TRBD2
cdr3_length: 14
clone_size: few
v_call: TRBV29-1
j_call: TRBJ2-7

cdr3_nt: TGTGCCAGCAGCCTCCGGGCCGGGACAGGGGGACCAGATACGCAGTATTTT
cdr3_aa: CASSLRAGTGGPDTQYF
d_call: TRBD1
cdr3_length: 17
clone_size: few
v_call: TRBV11-2
j_call: TRBJ2-3